A single sample gave rise to the 24 T cell receptor beta chains below, sequenced in a study of CD8 T cells in ankylosing spondylitis. TCRdb reprocessed the 5' RACE reads via MiXCR and lists one record per CDR3 protein. The sample includes some 200,000 distinct CDR3 sequences, 15% to 20% of them seen just once. Sequencing was done on a sample of blood, either unsorted or a sorted T cell fraction (not recorded which). These receptors were obtained from a male donor between 5 and 29 years old with ankylosing spondylitis or in good health (not recorded which).

As DNA, the CDR3 is TGCGCCAGCAGTAGGAAGGGACGGCGGCAGCCCCAGCATTTT. This gives the protein CASSRKGRRQPQHF. The chain employs TRBV23-1 and TRBJ1-5; D is perhaps TRBD1 (5 bases). TRBV23-1 is an ORF; its function is uncertain. The V and J ends lost 5 bases and 7 bases respectively, with 15 bases between them. This CDR3 has 14 amino acids.

This clonotype was seen repeatedly, ten times or more. V gene TRBV24-1 combines with J gene TRBJ1-5; D is unclear. Germline loops: CDR1 KGHDR, CDR2 SFDVKD. The CDR3 has 15 amino acids. The V end lost 4 bases, the J end lost 0 bases, and 9 bases lay between the germline ends. The CDR3 protein is CATSEGGSSNQPQHF. CDR3 in DNA: TGTGCCACCAGTGAAGGCGGGTCTAGCAATCAGCCCCAGCATTTT.

V is TRBV5-1 and J is TRBJ2-3, with 10 bases matching TRBD2. Per the germline V gene, CDR1 is SGHRS and CDR2 is YFSETQ. After removal of 7 bases from V and 1 base from J, the junction contained 6 bases not matched to a gene. This CDR3 comprises 15 residues. CDR3 coding DNA: TGCGCCAGCCAAGCGGGGGGGCCCCGCACAGATACGCAGTATTTT. Encoded protein: CASQAGGPRTDTQYF.

This clonotype came up many times. This chain joins TRBV7-8 and TRBJ2-1, with D possibly being TRBD2 (5 bases). Germline V gene lookup returns CDR1 SGHVS and CDR2 FQNEAQ. V was clipped by 5 bases and J by 0 bases, with 14 bases between them. This CDR3 is built from 16 residues. The CDR3 loop is CASSPSHESSYNEQFF. The CDR3 bases are TGTGCCAGCAGCCCTAGCCACGAGAGCTCCTACAATGAGCAGTTCTTC.

This clonotype appeared many times. This chain uses TRBV4-2 with TRBJ2-3, with D unclear. Trimming took off 1 base at V and 3 bases at J, with 14 bases between the two ends. The CDR3 sequence is 16 residues long. Germline CDR1 LGHNA, CDR2 YNFKEQ. The DNA of the CDR3 is TGTGCCAGCAGCCAAGGGAACGGCCCCGGGACAGATACGCAGTATTTT. Amino acids: CASSQGNGPGTDTQYF.

This clonotype has a count of ten or more. The chain is built from TRBV6-2 or TRBV6-3 and TRBJ2-1, with a tentative D call TRBD2 (6 bases). CDR3 length equals 13 residues. Germline V gives CDR1 MNHEY, CDR2 SVGEGT. V was pared by 5 bases and J by 7 bases, with 12 bases between. In nucleotides, the CDR3 is TGTGCCAGCAGTCGCACGGCGGGAAATGAGCAGTTCTTC. Its translation: CASSRTAGNEQFF.

This clonotype was observed many times. Mismatch with germline at one junction end may stem from a read error. The chain joins TRBV5-1 to TRBJ1-2; no clear D. Per germline, CDR1 SGHRS and CDR2 YFSETQ. The CDR3 extends over 16 amino acids. The CDR3: CASSLAEPGANYGYPF. In DNA form, the CDR3 reads TGCGCCAGCAGCTTGGCCGAACCGGGAGCTAACTATGGCTACCCCTTC.

Ten or more counts support this clonotype. This CDR3 is CASSLDRGYEQYV. The CDR3 nucleotides read TGTGCCAGCAGCTTAGACAGGGGTTACGAGCAGTACGTC. The genes are TRBV11-2 and TRBJ2-7; tentatively, D is TRBD1 (6 bases). Deletions cut 0 bases from V and 4 bases from J, with 7 bases between. There are 13 residues in the CDR3. Germline V CDR1 and CDR2: SGHAT, FQNNGV.

This clonotype was detected many times. This chain uses TRBV5-1 with TRBJ2-1; the match to TRBD2 covers 8 bases. V shed 4 bases and J 4 bases; nucleotides not matched to a gene: 10. CDR3 length equals 16 residues. Germline V gene sequence: CDR1 SGHRS, CDR2 YFSETQ. CDR3 sequence reads: CASSGGTSRPYNEQFF. The CDR3 bases are TGCGCCAGCAGCGGGGGGACTAGTCGGCCTTACAATGAGCAGTTCTTC.

This clonotype showed up many times. The chain uses TRBV2 and TRBJ2-2; a possible D gene is TRBD1 (6 bases). Germline CDR1 is SNHLY and CDR2 is FYNNEI. The CDR3 is 13 residues long. The V gene lost 10 bases and the J gene lost 4 bases, with 13 bases spanning the gap. This CDR3 is CAKGVEITGELFF. In nucleotides, the CDR3 is TGTGCCAAGGGGGTAGAGATCACCGGGGAGCTGTTTTTT. Full variable domain (outside the CDR3, taken from reference TRBV2 and TRBJ2-2): EPEVTQTPSHQVTQMGQEVILRCVPISNHLYFYWYRQILGQKVEFLVSFYNNEISEKSEIFDDQFSVERPDGSNFTLKIRSTKLEDSAMYFCAKGVEITGELFFGEGSRLTVL.

This clonotype was picked up many times. The chain couples TRBV6-2 or TRBV6-3 to TRBJ1-2, with 7 bases matching TRBD1. V shed 2 bases and J 0 bases; nucleotides not matched to a gene: 6. There are 16 residues in the CDR3. Germline values: CDR1 MNHEY, CDR2 SVGEGT. CDR3 sequence (DNA): TGTGCCAGCAGTTACATGGGACAGCGAACTAACTATGGCTACACCTTC. As protein: CASSYMGQRTNYGYTF.

This clonotype was counted ten times or more. The chain recombines TRBV7-2 with TRBJ1-5; perhaps TRBD1 as D (5 bases). V lost 1 base and J lost 6, with 19 bases in between. Germline CDR1 and CDR2: SGHTA and FQGNSA. This CDR3 has 17 residues. The CDR3 protein is CASSLDRTSRVGQPQHF. The CDR3 coding sequence is TGTGCCAGCAGCTTAGACCGGACATCACGGGTGGGTCAGCCCCAGCATTTT.

This clonotype was seen repeatedly, ten times or more. The V and J genes are TRBV5-1 and TRBJ2-1, with 8 bases that match TRBD2. This CDR3 region has 15 residues. Germline assignment: CDR1 SGHRS and CDR2 YFSETQ. J gave up 0 bases and V 5 bases, and 4 bases lay outside the gene matches. The CDR3 sequence: CASRPTSGSYNEQFF. CDR3 sequence (DNA): TGCGCCAGCAGACCAACTAGCGGCTCCTACAATGAGCAGTTCTTC.

This clonotype was detected many times. The chain is built from TRBV20-1 and TRBJ1-1, with unresolved D. The V end was cut by 1 base, the J end by 6 bases, with 12 bases between. The CDR3 loop spans 13 amino acids. Germline-derived CDR1 and CDR2 are DFQATT and SNEGSKA (reference sequence). CDR3 sequence: CSARGQLQPEAFF. DNA for the CDR3: TGCAGTGCTAGAGGGCAGTTGCAACCTGAAGCTTTCTTT.

This clonotype was seen many times. The chain has TRBV28 and TRBJ1-5; D gene unclear. Between the trimmed V and J ends, which lost 4 bases and 0 bases, there was a span of 13 bases. The germline V gene has CDR1 MDHEN and CDR2 SYDVKM. The CDR3 spans 16 residues. CDR3 residues: CASSWGHSSSNQPQHF. DNA for the CDR3: TGTGCCAGCAGTTGGGGTCACAGTAGTAGCAATCAGCCCCAGCATTTT.

The gene calls are TRBV7-6 and TRBJ2-1; the match to TRBD2 covers 10 bases. Losses at the gene ends were 5 bases for V and 7 bases for J; bases not matched to a gene: 8. Germline loops: CDR1 SGHVS, CDR2 FNYEAQ. The CDR3 is 15 amino acids. Here the CDR3 DNA reads TGTGCCAGCAGCCCGGGACTAGCGATGGGGAATGAGCAGTTCTTC. Translating gives CASSPGLAMGNEQFF.

This chain uses TRBV4-1 with TRBJ1-6; D is unresolved. The germline gives CDR1 MGHRA, CDR2 YSYEKL. The length of the CDR3 is 14 residues. Trimming took 4 bases from V and 6 from J, leaving 10 bases between them. Here the CDR3 DNA reads TGCGCCAGCAGCCGAGAAGGACCTAATTCACCCCTCCACTTT. The encoded protein is CASSREGPNSPLHF.

J is TRBJ2-1 and V is TRBV6-6; possible D gene TRBD1, 6 bases. Trimming removed 6 bases at V and 6 bases at J, with 24 bases between. Germline CDR1 reads MNHNY; CDR2 reads SVGAGI (reference sequence). The CDR3 spans 17 residues. The CDR3: CASSLQGATPQRNEQFF. CDR3 nucleotides: TGTGCCAGCAGCTTACAGGGCGCGACTCCCCAGCGCAATGAGCAGTTCTTC.

The rearrangement joins TRBV20-1 to TRBJ2-1; D assignment may be TRBD1 or TRBD2 (5 bases each). Trimming left V 3 bases short and J 2 bases short, with 11 bases between. CDR1 and CDR2 (germline): DFQATT, SNEGSKA (reference sequence). CDR3 length: 14 amino acids. CDR3 nucleotides: TGCAGTGCTAGTGGGACGTCTGCCTACAATGAGCAGTTCTTC. Translating gives CSASGTSAYNEQFF.

The J gene is TRBJ2-2, the V gene TRBV4-2; 14 bases map to TRBD2. This CDR3 spans 16 amino acids. Germline lookup yields CDR1 LGHNA and CDR2 YNFKEQ. After removal of 2 bases from V and 5 bases from J, the junction contained 1 base not matched to a gene. The DNA for the CDR3 is TGTGCCAGCAGCCAACGACTAGCGGGAGGGACCGGGGAGCTGTTTTTT. This gives the protein CASSQRLAGGTGELFF.

This clonotype turned up a few times. The chain joins TRBV27 to TRBJ2-1; 12 positions match TRBD2. Germline V gene sequence: CDR1 MNHEY, CDR2 SMNVEV (reference sequence). CDR3 size: 16 residues. V gave up 5 bases and J gave up 5 bases; unmatched junction bases: 7. The CDR3 sequence: CASSNLAGGLNNEQFF. The CDR3 coding sequence is TGTGCCAGCAGTAATCTAGCGGGAGGGCTTAACAATGAGCAGTTCTTC.

This clonotype was seen repeatedly, ten times or more. The chain carries TRBV5-1 and TRBJ2-3, with D possibly being TRBD1 (5 bases). This CDR3 spans 16 amino acids. Trimming stripped 3 bases from V and 0 bases from J, with 14 bases between. Germline V gene data show CDR1 as SGHRS and CDR2 as YFSETQ. The chain's CDR3 is CASSYDDRKSTDTQYF. In DNA, the CDR3 is TGCGCCAGCAGCTACGACGACAGAAAAAGCACAGATACGCAGTATTTT.

In this sample, this clonotype turned up many times. The chain carries TRBV5-1 and TRBJ2-1; a weak D match, TRBD2 (5 bases). The ends were cut back, 1 base at V and 1 base at J, with 9 bases in the middle. There are 15 residues in the CDR3. From germline, CDR1 is SGHRS and CDR2 YFSETQ. The DNA of the CDR3 is TGCGCCAGCAGCTTGAGGACTGGGTCCTACAATGAGCAGTTCTTC. It is translated as CASSLRTGSYNEQFF.

The table lists this clonotype with many counts. The CDR3 here is CASRIDGTANQPQHF. The CDR3 DNA is TGTGCCAGCAGGATCGACGGGACAGCTAATCAGCCCCAGCATTTT. The rearrangement joins TRBV6-5 to TRBJ1-5; 7 nucleotides match TRBD1. There are 15 residues in the CDR3. CDR1 and CDR2 from the germline V gene are MNHEY and SVGAGI. The J segment lost 4 bases and the V segment lost 6 bases, leaving 9 bases of the junction unmatched.